This T cell receptor (beta chain) was recorded in a study of cytomegalovirus exposure and HLA in healthy donors. Regarding the study as a whole: Associated with cytomegalovirus, according to the listing, were 150 to 200 TCR beta chains. Reportedly, diagnosis of cytomegalovirus status by the classifier showed high specificity and sensitivity.

The CDR3 length is 11 residues. Per the germline V gene, CDR1 is SQVTM and CDR2 is ANQGSEA. The V gene lost 7 bases and the J gene lost 9 bases, with 13 bases spanning the gap. Sequencing was performed with immunoSEQ multiplex PCR; in TCRdb, only in-frame clones are kept and a portion is missing. The table has around 300,000 clones, around 90% seen once. Comments on this clone: As yet, its antigen is unknown.

This chain connects TRBV29-1 to TRBJ2-1, with D hard to call. What was sequenced was PBMCs. This clonotype originated in a woman in her 30s in good health and CMV-seropositive. As DNA, the CDR3 is TGCAGCGCCCCGGTCGGGCCTGAGCAGTTCTTC. Translated: CSAPVGPEQFF.